This is a list of T cell receptor beta chains from one sample in a study of blood T cells in healthy people across ages. A single record per CDR3 protein comes from TCRdb applying MiXCR to the 5' RACE reads. The sample has approximately 1.5 million distinct CDR3 sequences; roughly a third are singletons. The sample consisted of blood. The source is a woman younger than 45 in good health. The CDR3 runs from the conserved cysteine through the conserved F or W. The D gene is left open where the match is weak. Only part of the rows carry a size: once, few, many, or a class if the clone is expanded.

d_gene: NA; j_gene: TRBJ1-1; v_gene: TRBV20-1; abundance: NA; CDR3aa: CSARDRGNTEAFF; CDR3nt: TGCAGTGCTAGAGACAGGGGGAACACTGAAGCTTTCTTT
d_gene: TRBD2; j_gene: TRBJ2-5; v_gene: TRBV20-1; abundance: few; CDR3aa: CSARDGGRAIETQYF; CDR3nt: TGCAGTGCTAGAGACGGCGGGAGGGCCATCGAGACCCAGTACTTC
d_gene: NA; j_gene: TRBJ2-5; v_gene: TRBV6-1; abundance: NA; CDR3aa: CASSEGPGTHNEQYF; CDR3nt: TGTGCCAGCAGTGAAGGGCCAGGTACCCACAATGAGCAGTACTTC
d_gene: TRBD1; j_gene: TRBJ1-5; v_gene: TRBV5-1; abundance: NA; CDR3aa: CASSETGQGNQPQHF; CDR3nt: TGCGCCAGCAGCGAAACGGGACAGGGCAATCAGCCCCAGCATTTT
d_gene: TRBD1; j_gene: TRBJ1-2; v_gene: TRBV29-1; abundance: NA; CDR3aa: CSVRTGEGYGYTF; CDR3nt: TGCAGCGTAAGGACAGGGGAGGGATATGGCTACACCTTC
d_gene: NA; j_gene: TRBJ1-2; v_gene: TRBV3-1; abundance: NA; CDR3aa: CASSQRRVGILYGYTF; CDR3nt: TGTGCCAGCAGCCAGCGGAGGGTAGGGATCCTCTATGGCTACACCTTC
d_gene: NA; j_gene: TRBJ1-2; v_gene: TRBV10-3; abundance: NA; CDR3aa: CAIGGNYGYTF; CDR3nt: TGTGCCATCGGGGGGAACTATGGCTACACCTTC
d_gene: NA; j_gene: TRBJ2-1; v_gene: TRBV9; abundance: few; CDR3aa: CANSTHEFDNEQFF; CDR3nt: TGTGCCAACAGTACACACGAATTCGACAATGAGCAGTTCTTC
d_gene: NA; j_gene: TRBJ1-2; v_gene: TRBV29-1; abundance: NA; CDR3aa: CSVEVLGYGYTF; CDR3nt: TGCAGCGTTGAAGTTCTCGGGTATGGCTACACCTTC
d_gene: TRBD2; j_gene: TRBJ2-7; v_gene: TRBV20-1; abundance: NA; CDR3aa: CSGGVPSGSYEQYF; CDR3nt: TGCAGTGGGGGGGTGCCTAGCGGGAGCTACGAGCAGTACTTC
d_gene: TRBD1; j_gene: TRBJ1-2; v_gene: TRBV28; abundance: few; CDR3aa: CASTPPRDRIHGYTF; CDR3nt: TGTGCCAGCACCCCCCCCCGGGACAGGATACATGGCTACACCTTC
d_gene: TRBD1; j_gene: TRBJ1-4; v_gene: TRBV5-5; abundance: NA; CDR3aa: CASSLGDRNHEKLFF; CDR3nt: TGTGCCAGCAGCTTGGGGGACAGGAACCATGAAAAACTGTTTTTT
d_gene: NA; j_gene: TRBJ2-7; v_gene: TRBV5-1; abundance: NA; CDR3aa: CASSLGWGDQHYEQYF; CDR3nt: TGCGCCAGCAGCTTAGGATGGGGGGATCAGCACTACGAGCAGTACTTC
d_gene: NA; j_gene: TRBJ1-2; v_gene: TRBV14; abundance: NA; CDR3aa: CASSQDSRAGYTF; CDR3nt: TGTGCCAGCAGCCAAGATTCGCGTGCGGGCTACACCTTC
d_gene: TRBD1; j_gene: TRBJ2-3; v_gene: TRBV20-1; abundance: NA; CDR3aa: CSARAGGQGAGTQYF; CDR3nt: TGCAGTGCTAGAGCCGGGGGACAGGGAGCGGGTACGCAGTATTTT
d_gene: NA; j_gene: TRBJ2-3; v_gene: TRBV7-2; abundance: NA; CDR3aa: CASSPKTGTDTQYF; CDR3nt: TGTGCCAGCAGCCCAAAGACAGGAACAGATACGCAGTATTTT
d_gene: NA; j_gene: TRBJ1-5; v_gene: TRBV28; abundance: NA; CDR3aa: CASTSWLGYSNQPQHF; CDR3nt: TGTGCCAGCACCTCTTGGTTGGGGTATAGCAATCAGCCCCAGCATTTT
d_gene: TRBD2; j_gene: TRBJ2-7; v_gene: TRBV3-1; abundance: few; CDR3aa: CASSQVGTSRTLFYEQYF; CDR3nt: TGTGCCAGCAGCCAAGTCGGGACTAGTAGAACCTTATTCTACGAGCAGTACTTC
d_gene: NA; j_gene: TRBJ1-6; v_gene: TRBV7-2; abundance: NA; CDR3aa: CASSLVGLKGRISVNSPLHF; CDR3nt: TGTGCCAGCAGCTTAGTGGGGCTAAAAGGGCGGATCTCCGTAAATTCACCCCTCCACTTT
d_gene: TRBD1; j_gene: TRBJ2-3; v_gene: TRBV6-1; abundance: NA; CDR3aa: CASSERPGGADTQYF; CDR3nt: TGTGCCAGCAGTGAAAGGCCAGGGGGCGCAGATACGCAGTATTTT
d_gene: TRBD2; j_gene: TRBJ2-2; v_gene: TRBV29-1; abundance: many; CDR3aa: CSARLAAGELFF; CDR3nt: TGCAGCGCTAGACTAGCTGCCGGGGAGCTGTTTTTT
d_gene: NA; j_gene: TRBJ2-7; v_gene: TRBV27; abundance: NA; CDR3aa: CASKTQGSSYEQYF; CDR3nt: TGTGCCTCCAAGACCCAGGGCAGCTCCTACGAGCAGTACTTC
d_gene: NA; j_gene: TRBJ2-1; v_gene: TRBV20-1; abundance: NA; CDR3aa: CSARDGSTDDNEQFF; CDR3nt: TGCAGTGCTAGAGATGGGTCCACGGATGACAATGAGCAGTTCTTC
d_gene: NA; j_gene: TRBJ2-1; v_gene: TRBV7-9; abundance: many; CDR3aa: CASSLGDGRSYNEQFF; CDR3nt: TGTGCCAGCAGCTTAGGTGACGGCCGCAGCTACAATGAGCAGTTCTTC
d_gene: NA; j_gene: TRBJ2-5; v_gene: TRBV3-1; abundance: NA; CDR3aa: CASSQEYVREGAVKETQYF; CDR3nt: TGTGCCAGCAGCCAAGAGTATGTCAGGGAAGGGGCAGTCAAGGAGACCCAGTACTTC
d_gene: NA; j_gene: TRBJ2-3; v_gene: TRBV6-1; abundance: many; CDR3aa: CASSRGARTDTQYF; CDR3nt: TGTGCCAGCAGTCGGGGGGCTCGCACAGATACGCAGTATTTT
d_gene: TRBD1; j_gene: TRBJ1-5; v_gene: TRBV10-2; abundance: NA; CDR3aa: CASSTQGNQPQHF; CDR3nt: TGCGCCAGCAGTACACAGGGGAATCAGCCCCAGCATTTT
d_gene: NA; j_gene: TRBJ1-1; v_gene: TRBV29-1; abundance: NA; CDR3aa: CSVELDTYTEAFF; CDR3nt: TGCAGCGTTGAATTGGACACCTACACTGAAGCTTTCTTT
d_gene: NA; j_gene: TRBJ1-1; v_gene: TRBV27; abundance: NA; CDR3aa: CASSPQIRETEAFF; CDR3nt: TGTGCCAGCAGTCCCCAAATCCGGGAAACTGAAGCTTTCTTT
d_gene: NA; j_gene: TRBJ2-5; v_gene: TRBV15; abundance: few; CDR3aa: CATRTGPPGLPSETQYF; CDR3nt: TGTGCCACCAGGACAGGTCCCCCGGGACTACCTTCGGAGACCCAGTACTTC
d_gene: NA; j_gene: TRBJ2-5; v_gene: TRBV13; abundance: NA; CDR3aa: CASSSAGPQETQYF; CDR3nt: TGTGCCAGCAGCTCCGCAGGACCCCAAGAGACCCAGTACTTC
d_gene: NA; j_gene: TRBJ2-1; v_gene: TRBV5-1; abundance: few; CDR3aa: CASSYPRGLVDEQFF; CDR3nt: TGCGCCAGCAGCTACCCGAGGGGGTTGGTGGATGAGCAGTTCTTC
d_gene: NA; j_gene: TRBJ2-3; v_gene: TRBV7-3; abundance: NA; CDR3aa: CASSSGLPGTDTQYF; CDR3nt: TGTGCCAGCAGCTCTGGACTACCCGGCACAGATACGCAGTATTTT
d_gene: NA; j_gene: TRBJ1-2; v_gene: TRBV20-1; abundance: NA; CDR3aa: CRGNGYTF; CDR3nt: TGCAGAGGCAATGGCTACACCTTC
d_gene: NA; j_gene: TRBJ2-7; v_gene: TRBV10-1; abundance: NA; CDR3aa: CASSEGPGPLEQYF; CDR3nt: TGCGCCAGCAGTGAGGGGCCAGGGCCTCTCGAGCAGTACTTC
d_gene: NA; j_gene: TRBJ2-1; v_gene: TRBV29-1; abundance: many; CDR3aa: CSVEDSYGTNNEQFF; CDR3nt: TGCAGCGTTGAAGACTCATACGGGACGAACAATGAGCAGTTCTTC
d_gene: NA; j_gene: TRBJ2-2; v_gene: TRBV7-9; abundance: NA; CDR3aa: CASSSRVPYANTGELFF; CDR3nt: TGTGCCAGCAGCTCCAGGGTCCCGTACGCGAACACCGGGGAGCTGTTTTTT
d_gene: TRBD1; j_gene: TRBJ2-7; v_gene: TRBV12-3/TRBV12-4; abundance: many; CDR3aa: CASRTGLGEQYF; CDR3nt: TGTGCCAGCCGGACAGGGCTGGGGGAGCAGTACTTC
d_gene: TRBD1; j_gene: TRBJ2-7; v_gene: TRBV7-9; abundance: NA; CDR3aa: CASSLEGAQGMYEQYF; CDR3nt: TGTGCCAGCAGCTTAGAGGGGGCTCAGGGGATGTACGAGCAGTACTTC
d_gene: TRBD2; j_gene: TRBJ2-7; v_gene: TRBV28; abundance: NA; CDR3aa: CASSFGGGTSEQYF; CDR3nt: TGTGCCAGCAGCTTCGGGGGGGGGACCTCCGAGCAGTACTTC
d_gene: TRBD2; j_gene: TRBJ2-7; v_gene: TRBV10-3; abundance: NA; CDR3aa: CAISRTSGSSYEQYF; CDR3nt: TGTGCCATCAGCCGGACTAGCGGGAGCTCCTACGAGCAGTACTTC
d_gene: TRBD2; j_gene: TRBJ2-1; v_gene: TRBV20-1; abundance: few; CDR3aa: CSARLGVAGGTSYNEQFF; CDR3nt: TGCAGTGCTAGACTAGGGGTAGCGGGGGGCACATCCTACAATGAGCAGTTCTTC